Listed below are T cell receptor beta chains from one sample, sequenced in a study of vaccination and CD4 T cells after COVID-19. TCRdb passed the PCR reads through MiXCR, listing each CDR3 protein once. The sample consists of 20,000 to 25,000 distinct CDR3 sequences, roughly 50% of them appearing once. These TCRs' antigens remain unknown. Sequenced input: CD4+ T cells from blood, cultured in vitro. The receptor set was obtained from a human donor who had recovered from COVID-19. Both conserved end residues are part of each CDR3. Each record gives: J gene, D gene, clone size, V gene, CDR3 protein, CDR3 DNA. D genes are given only for firm matches. Clone size is not always given. Where it is, it says once, few, many or a class for expanded clones.

J gene: TRBJ1-3; D gene: .; clone size: few; V gene: TRBV7-9; CDR3 protein: CASSSEQWSSGNTIYF; CDR3 DNA: TGTGCCAGCAGCTCAGAGCAGTGGAGCTCTGGAAACACCATATATTTT
J gene: TRBJ1-6; D gene: .; clone size: few; V gene: TRBV6-2/TRBV6-3; CDR3 protein: CASSYPQAGNSPLHF; CDR3 DNA: TGTGCCAGCAGTTACCCACAGGCGGGTAATTCACCCCTCCACTTT
J gene: TRBJ2-5; D gene: .; clone size: few; V gene: TRBV7-6; CDR3 protein: CASSFQETQYF; CDR3 DNA: TGTGCCAGCAGCTTTCAAGAGACCCAGTACTTC
J gene: TRBJ2-7; D gene: .; clone size: few; V gene: TRBV2; CDR3 protein: CASSEAGRPKYF; CDR3 DNA: TGTGCCAGCAGTGAAGCGGGCCGTCCAAAGTACTTC
J gene: TRBJ1-2; D gene: .; clone size: few; V gene: TRBV15; CDR3 protein: CATSRVPPQGYTF; CDR3 DNA: TGTGCCACCAGCAGAGTTCCCCCCCAGGGCTACACCTTC
J gene: TRBJ2-6; D gene: TRBD1; clone size: few; V gene: TRBV19; CDR3 protein: CASSQDRSSSGANVLTF; CDR3 DNA: TGTGCCAGTAGCCAGGACAGGTCCAGCTCTGGGGCCAACGTCCTGACTTTC
J gene: TRBJ1-5; D gene: TRBD1; clone size: .; V gene: TRBV20-1; CDR3 protein: CSARVLTGGQPQHF; CDR3 DNA: TGCAGTGCTAGAGTGTTGACAGGGGGTCAGCCCCAGCATTTT
J gene: TRBJ2-1; D gene: .; clone size: .; V gene: TRBV3-1; CDR3 protein: CASSTNNEQFF; CDR3 DNA: TGTGCCAGCAGCACGAACAATGAGCAGTTCTTC
J gene: TRBJ2-5; D gene: .; clone size: .; V gene: TRBV6-1; CDR3 protein: CASTSLPGETQYF; CDR3 DNA: TGTGCCAGCACCTCATTACCAGGAGAGACCCAGTACTTC
J gene: TRBJ2-1; D gene: TRBD2; clone size: .; V gene: TRBV3-1; CDR3 protein: CASSQLGLVREQFF; CDR3 DNA: TGTGCCAGCAGCCAACTAGGACTAGTCCGTGAGCAGTTCTTC
J gene: TRBJ2-4; D gene: .; clone size: .; V gene: TRBV7-2; CDR3 protein: CASSLEQENIQYF; CDR3 DNA: TGTGCCAGCAGCTTAGAGCAGGAAAACATTCAGTACTTC
J gene: TRBJ2-5; D gene: .; clone size: .; V gene: TRBV20-1; CDR3 protein: CSARDRETRETQYF; CDR3 DNA: TGCAGTGCTAGAGATCGGGAGACTAGAGAGACCCAGTACTTC
J gene: TRBJ2-2; D gene: .; clone size: .; V gene: TRBV4-2; CDR3 protein: CASSQGPGDSPGELFF; CDR3 DNA: TGTGCCAGCAGCCAAGGTCCGGGAGATAGTCCCGGGGAGCTGTTTTTT
J gene: TRBJ1-5; D gene: .; clone size: .; V gene: TRBV7-9; CDR3 protein: CASSPQGSNQPQHF; CDR3 DNA: TGTGCCAGCAGCCCGCAGGGGTCGAATCAGCCCCAGCATTTT
J gene: TRBJ2-7; D gene: TRBD2; clone size: .; V gene: TRBV2; CDR3 protein: CASRPASGRVGEQYF; CDR3 DNA: TGTGCCAGCCGCCCCGCTAGCGGGAGGGTGGGCGAGCAGTACTTC
J gene: TRBJ2-3; D gene: .; clone size: .; V gene: TRBV20-1; CDR3 protein: CSAREGNSDTQYF; CDR3 DNA: TGCAGTGCTAGAGAAGGTAACTCAGATACGCAGTATTTT
J gene: TRBJ1-2; D gene: TRBD1; clone size: .; V gene: TRBV29-1; CDR3 protein: CSVPGQPDTNYGYTF; CDR3 DNA: TGCAGCGTCCCGGGACAGCCTGATACTAACTATGGCTACACCTTC
J gene: TRBJ2-1; D gene: TRBD2; clone size: .; V gene: TRBV28; CDR3 protein: CASSLLAGESSYNEQFF; CDR3 DNA: TGTGCCAGCAGTCTATTAGCGGGAGAGAGCTCCTACAATGAGCAGTTCTTC
J gene: TRBJ1-5; D gene: TRBD1; clone size: few; V gene: TRBV27; CDR3 protein: CASSPTGGNQPQHF; CDR3 DNA: TGTGCCAGCAGTCCTACAGGGGGCAATCAGCCCCAGCATTTT
J gene: TRBJ2-3; D gene: TRBD1; clone size: few; V gene: TRBV20-1; CDR3 protein: CSASPGTGWPGAETDTQYF; CDR3 DNA: TGCAGTGCTAGCCCCGGGACAGGGTGGCCGGGAGCGGAAACAGATACGCAGTATTTT
J gene: TRBJ2-3; D gene: .; clone size: .; V gene: TRBV24-1; CDR3 protein: CATSDLGRTDTQYF; CDR3 DNA: TGTGCCACCAGTGATCTGGGCAGGACAGATACGCAGTATTTT
J gene: TRBJ1-5; D gene: TRBD1; clone size: .; V gene: TRBV10-3; CDR3 protein: CAISDSTGGPYSNQPQHF; CDR3 DNA: TGTGCCATCAGTGATTCGACAGGGGGACCATATAGCAATCAGCCCCAGCATTTT
J gene: TRBJ1-5; D gene: TRBD1; clone size: few; V gene: TRBV11-2; CDR3 protein: CASSLEGRGFNQPQHF; CDR3 DNA: TGTGCCAGCAGCTTAGAGGGCAGGGGGTTTAATCAGCCCCAGCATTTT
J gene: TRBJ2-3; D gene: .; clone size: .; V gene: TRBV7-9; CDR3 protein: CASSLIGVNTDTQYF; CDR3 DNA: TGTGCCAGCAGCCTAATCGGGGTTAACACAGATACGCAGTATTTT
J gene: TRBJ2-7; D gene: TRBD2; clone size: .; V gene: TRBV7-2; CDR3 protein: CASSLVATSRFSEQYF; CDR3 DNA: TGTGCCAGCAGCTTAGTCGCGACTAGCCGATTTTCCGAGCAGTACTTC